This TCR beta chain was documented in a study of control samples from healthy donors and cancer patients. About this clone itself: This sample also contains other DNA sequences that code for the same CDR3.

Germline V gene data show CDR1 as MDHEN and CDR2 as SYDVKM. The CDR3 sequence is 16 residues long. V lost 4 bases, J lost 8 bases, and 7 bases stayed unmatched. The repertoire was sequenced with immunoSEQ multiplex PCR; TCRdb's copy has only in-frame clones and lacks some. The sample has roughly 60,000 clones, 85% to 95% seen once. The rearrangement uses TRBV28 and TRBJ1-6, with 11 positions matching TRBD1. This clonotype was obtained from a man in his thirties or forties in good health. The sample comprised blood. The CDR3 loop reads CASSSIGTGGDSPLHF. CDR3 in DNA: TGTGCCAGCAGTTCGATTGGGACAGGGGGTGATTCACCCCTCCACTTT.